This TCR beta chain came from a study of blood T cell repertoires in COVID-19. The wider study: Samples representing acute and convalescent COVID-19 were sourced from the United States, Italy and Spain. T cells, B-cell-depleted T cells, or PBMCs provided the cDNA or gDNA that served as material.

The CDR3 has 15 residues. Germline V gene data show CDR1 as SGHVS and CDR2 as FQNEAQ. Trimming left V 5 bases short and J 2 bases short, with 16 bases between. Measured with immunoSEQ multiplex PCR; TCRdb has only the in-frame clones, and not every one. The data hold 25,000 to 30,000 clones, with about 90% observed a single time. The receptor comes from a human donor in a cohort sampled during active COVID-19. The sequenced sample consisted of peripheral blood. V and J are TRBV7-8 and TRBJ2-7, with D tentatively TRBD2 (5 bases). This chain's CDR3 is CASSQTIGQAYEQYF. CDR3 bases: TGTGCCAGCAGCCAGACTATAGGCCAAGCCTACGAGCAGTACTTC.